This is a list of T cell receptor beta chains from one sample in a study of immune cell composition in non-small cell lung cancer. Clones were sequenced by immunoSEQ multiplex PCR, and TCRdb holds only the in-frame ones, with some missing. Among 6,600 or so clones, over 60% were seen once, and the ten largest hold roughly 5.8%. Sequenced sample: non-adjacent lung tissue. The source of these receptors is a human donor with non-small cell lung cancer. The CDR3 runs from the conserved cysteine through the conserved F or W. D genes are given only for firm matches. Rows give clone size only sometimes, using once, few, many, or a class for an expanded clone.

D	J	size	V	DNA	CDR3
.	TRBJ2-3	.	TRBV6-1	TGTGCCAGCAGTGAGCCGATCTTAGCGGCCTCCACAGATACGCAGTATTTT	CASSEPILAASTDTQYF
.	TRBJ2-5	.	TRBV5-8	TGTGCCAGCACGGGGGTGTACCAAGAGACCCAGTACTTC	CASTGVYQETQYF
TRBD1	TRBJ2-2	.	TRBV18	TGTGCCAGCTCTCAGGACAGGCCGAACACCGGGGAGCTGTTTTTT	CASSQDRPNTGELFF
.	TRBJ2-7	.	TRBV30	TGTGCCTGGAGCTCGGACACCCACGAGCAGTACTTC	CAWSSDTHEQYF
.	TRBJ2-7	.	TRBV9	TGTGCCAGCAGCGTAGGGGACTCCAACCGCTACGAGCAGTACTTC	CASSVGDSNRYEQYF
.	TRBJ1-4	.	TRBV2	TGTGCCAGCAGCAGGGGCTTTTCCTCAACTAATGAAAAACTGTTTTTT	CASSRGFSSTNEKLFF
TRBD1	TRBJ2-1	.	TRBV14	TGTGCCAGCAGCCTTAACACAGGGGGCAATGAGCAGTTCTTC	CASSLNTGGNEQFF
.	TRBJ2-7	.	TRBV11-3	TGTGCCAGCAGCCAAGGACTCGGCTACGAGCAGTACTTC	CASSQGLGYEQYF
.	TRBJ2-5	once	TRBV7-6	TGTGCCAGCAGCTTGAGCTCAGGGGTGCGGGAGACCCAGTACTTC	CASSLSSGVRETQYF
.	TRBJ1-1	.	TRBV25-1	TGTGCCAGCAGGGAAACTGGGGCGAACACTGAAGCTTTCTTT	CASRETGANTEAFF
TRBD1	TRBJ2-5	.	TRBV4-2	TGTGCCAGCAGCCAAGGACAGGGCGGTCCGGAGACCCAGTACTTC	CASSQGQGGPETQYF
.	TRBJ1-2	.	TRBV4-1	TGCGCCAGCAGCCGAAGAGGAGGACTTACTAACTATGGCTACACCTTC	CASSRRGGLTNYGYTF
TRBD1	TRBJ1-2	few	TRBV6-1	TGTGCCAGCAGTCGACAGGGGGCGGGAGGCTACACCTTC	CASSRQGAGGYTF
TRBD1	TRBJ2-3	.	TRBV28	TGTGCCAGCAGTTCCGGGACAGGGGATACAGATACGCAGTATTTT	CASSSGTGDTDTQYF
.	TRBJ2-3	once	TRBV7-2	TGTGCCAGCAGCCCGGGACTCAGCACAGATACGCAGTATTTT	CASSPGLSTDTQYF
TRBD2	TRBJ2-2	.	TRBV7-3	TGTGCCAGCAGCCCACGCGGCGGGCTAGCGGGAGGAGGGACCGGGGAGCTGTTTTTT	CASSPRGGLAGGGTGELFF
.	TRBJ1-5	few	TRBV2	TGTGCCAGCAATCTCGGATCGGGAAATCAGCCCCAGCATTTT	CASNLGSGNQPQHF
.	TRBJ2-1	.	TRBV19	TGTGCCAGTACCCCCGACAGGAGCTCCTACAATGAGCAGTTCTTC	CASTPDRSSYNEQFF
.	TRBJ2-7	.	TRBV6-6	TGTGCCAGCACCCGAGAGGGTCCGGCGTCGCAGTACTTC	CASTREGPASQYF
TRBD1	TRBJ1-4	.	TRBV2	TGTGCCAGCAGTGCCCAGGGGGAGAAACTGTTTTTT	CASSAQGEKLFF
.	TRBJ2-5	.	TRBV11-2	TGTGCCAGCAGCTTAGTAGGGGACCAAGAGACCCAGTACTTC	CASSLVGDQETQYF
.	TRBJ1-2	.	TRBV28	TGTGCCAGCAGTTTTTACTTAATGAATGCCCGCGGTGGCTACACCTTC	CASSFYLMNARGGYTF
TRBD2	TRBJ2-3	.	TRBV28	TGTGCCAGCAGTTTGACTAGCGGGGGGTCAGATACGCAGTATTTT	CASSLTSGGSDTQYF
.	TRBJ2-1	few	TRBV14	TGTGCCAGCAGCCAACGGTCCTGGAATGAGCAGTTCTTC	CASSQRSWNEQFF
.	TRBJ1-1	.	TRBV7-2	TGTGCCAGCAGCATGTCTAGGGAGAGGACTGAAGCTTTCTTT	CASSMSRERTEAFF
.	TRBJ1-1	.	TRBV6-6	TGTGCCAGCCTCTTTCCGGGACACTTGAACACTGAAGCTTTCTTT	CASLFPGHLNTEAFF
TRBD1	TRBJ2-7	.	TRBV5-4	TGTGCCAGCAGCTTGGGAGGACAGGGGCAGTACGAGCAGTACTTC	CASSLGGQGQYEQYF
.	TRBJ2-3	.	TRBV5-1	TGCGCCAGCAGCGTAGACTTGGGAGCCATTGGTTCAGATACGCAGTATTTT	CASSVDLGAIGSDTQYF
.	TRBJ2-1	.	TRBV7-8	TGTGCCAGCAGCTTAGGCAGGGTCCACAATGAGCAGTTCTTC	CASSLGRVHNEQFF
TRBD2	TRBJ2-3	.	TRBV28	TGTGCCAGCAGCGGCTCACTAGCGCCCAAGGAGTATTTT	CASSGSLAPKEYF
.	TRBJ2-1	.	TRBV6-5	TGTGCCAGCAGTTACTCAAGGGAGTATGAGCAGTTCTTC	CASSYSREYEQFF
.	TRBJ2-3	.	TRBV4-3	TGCGCCAGCAGCCAAGATTGGGTAGCAACGGATACGCAGTATTTT	CASSQDWVATDTQYF
TRBD2	TRBJ2-3	.	TRBV6-1	TGTGCCAGCAGTGCCTTAGCGGGGGGCCGCACAGATACGCAGTATTTT	CASSALAGGRTDTQYF
.	TRBJ1-2	.	TRBV19	TGTGCCAGTAGTATGGGAACAGGGATGGATGGCTACACCTTC	CASSMGTGMDGYTF
.	TRBJ1-6	.	TRBV19	TGTGCCAGTACTACAGACAGTCATAATTCACCCCTCCACTTT	CASTTDSHNSPLHF
.	TRBJ1-6	.	TRBV4-3	TGCGCCAGCAGCCAAGATCTCTTCTATAATTCACCCCTCCACTTT	CASSQDLFYNSPLHF
TRBD1	TRBJ1-1	once	TRBV19	TGTGCCAGTAGTCCTGGCCAGGGGGCGTTGAACACTGAAGCTTTCTTT	CASSPGQGALNTEAFF
TRBD1	TRBJ2-2	.	TRBV28	TGTGCCAGCAGTTTCGCAGGGGGCGGAAAGAACACCGGGGAGCTGTTTTTT	CASSFAGGGKNTGELFF
TRBD1	TRBJ1-5	.	TRBV11-2	TGTGCCAGCAGCTTAGAGTTGGCAGGGGGCCAGCCCCAGCATTTT	CASSLELAGGQPQHF
.	TRBJ2-3	.	TRBV14	TGTGCCAGCAGTCCCGGGGTAGCGACAGATACGCAGTATTTT	CASSPGVATDTQYF
.	TRBJ2-1	.	TRBV28	TGTGCCAGCAGTCTAACTCACGAACAGGTTTACTCCTACAATGAGCAGTTCTTC	CASSLTHEQVYSYNEQFF
TRBD1	TRBJ1-2	.	TRBV28	TGTGCCAGCAGTGTCTCCGGGACAGGGGGCCCTGGCTACACCTTC	CASSVSGTGGPGYTF
.	TRBJ2-7	.	TRBV28	TGTGCCAGCCGTGAGTCGGGGAGCTCCTACGAGCAGTACTTC	CASRESGSSYEQYF
TRBD1	TRBJ2-7	.	TRBV28	TGTGCCAGCAGGCCTGGACAGGGACTCTACGAGCAGTACTTC	CASRPGQGLYEQYF
TRBD1	TRBJ1-2	few	TRBV6-1	TGTGCCAGCAGTGAGACAGGGATGGGTGAGGGCTACACCTTC	CASSETGMGEGYTF
TRBD1	TRBJ1-5	.	TRBV18	TGTGCCAGCTCAGCCACAGGGGAAGATCAGCCCCAGCATTTT	CASSATGEDQPQHF
TRBD2	TRBJ2-1	.	TRBV30	TGTGCCTGGAGTACGACTAGCGGGGGGTACGAGCAGTTCTTC	CAWSTTSGGYEQFF
.	TRBJ1-2	.	TRBV10-2	TGCGCCAGCAGTGAGGTTCCATTTGGCTACACCTTC	CASSEVPFGYTF
TRBD1	TRBJ1-5	.	TRBV7-9	TGTGCCAGCAGCTTAGCACGGACAGGGGTCCTCAATCAGCCCCAGCATTTT	CASSLARTGVLNQPQHF
TRBD2	TRBJ2-1	.	TRBV9	TGTGCCAGCAGCGTAGGACTAGCGGAGCCCCTCAATGAGCAGTTCTTC	CASSVGLAEPLNEQFF
TRBD1	TRBJ1-3	.	TRBV6-6	TGTGCCAGCAGAACCGGGACAGGAGGGAACACCATATATTTT	CASRTGTGGNTIYF
.	TRBJ1-5	.	TRBV30	TGTGCCTGGAGTCGGGAGCGCAATCAGCCCCAGCATTTT	CAWSRERNQPQHF
.	TRBJ2-7	.	TRBV5-5	TGTGCCAGCAGCTTACTTGGGCTCGCTGAGAACTACGAGCAGTACTTC	CASSLLGLAENYEQYF
TRBD2	TRBJ2-2	once	TRBV7-9	TGTGCCAGCAGCCCCCGGACTAGCGGGAGAAAGACCGGGGAGCTGTTTTTT	CASSPRTSGRKTGELFF
TRBD2	TRBJ2-5	.	TRBV5-1	TGCGCCAGCAGCTTGTTGGTAGCGGGAGGGCCGGAGACCCAGTACTTC	CASSLLVAGGPETQYF
.	TRBJ2-2	.	TRBV4-3	TGCGCCAGCAGGGGGGGTTCGGTCGGGGAGCTGTTTTTT	CASRGGSVGELFF
.	TRBJ2-5	.	TRBV9	TGTGCCAGCAGCGTAGGGACTACCCCTGGGGAGACCCAGTACTTC	CASSVGTTPGETQYF
TRBD2	TRBJ2-5	.	TRBV29-1	TGCAGCGTTGTGACTAGCGCAGAGACCCAGTACTTC	CSVVTSAETQYF
.	TRBJ2-7	.	TRBV7-9	TGTGCCAGCAGTTTAGCGGGACAGGCCAGGGAGCAGTACTTC	CASSLAGQAREQYF
TRBD2	TRBJ2-5	.	TRBV5-6	TGTGCCAGCAGCTTGACTAGCGGGAGAGAGACCCAGTACTTC	CASSLTSGRETQYF